This TCR beta chain was recovered during a study (dated by TCRdb to the early 2020s). PBMCs were isolated from peripheral blood, and genomic DNA from unsorted PBMCs was used for TCR beta sequencing. Survey-level sequencing on the immunoSEQ platform was used to profile the TCR beta chain repertoires. The paper's processing steps were these. Repertoire diversity was measured with the inverse Simpson index, and CDR3 amino acid length spectratypes and V-J pairing frequencies were compared. TCR beta CDR3 sequences were matched against VDJdb to annotate clonotypes specific to SARS-CoV-2, CMV, influenza A and EBV. In TCRdb, the immuneACCESS table is reduced to in-frame sequences with V and J assigned. These tables do not hold every clone; where another copy was compared, an unresolved V gene accounts for under half, and the others remain unexplained. From that table come the V and J calls and clone size; the DNA was used to work out D and trimming. For this sample the table gives under 65,000 clones, of which 80% to 95% were detected only once. Around 10% of the sample goes to the ten largest clones.

Points on this clone: This clone's antigen is unknown. No qualities accompany the bases; no much larger clone lies one base away.

The germline V gene (reference sequence) gives CDR1 as SGHNT and CDR2 as YYREEE. The CDR3 contains 13 residues, cysteine and phenylalanine counted. This entry keeps only the CDR3 DNA: 39 bases, framed from base 1. V is cut by 3 bases and J by 7 bases, and the space between the germline ends is 13 bases. Here is what the overall study found, with its caveats: According to the authors, more investigation is needed, including longitudinal sampling and evaluation of a control group.

The chain is encoded by TRBV5-4 joined to TRBJ1-2; no D gene is confidently identified. This receptor was identified in a man aged 40-55 years with rheumatoid arthritis. Sequencing was done on a sample of PBMCs. The DNA is TGTGCCAGCAGCTCCCGGACGCCCGTTGGCTACACCTTC. This yields the protein CASSSRTPVGYTF.